Listed here are 16 T cell receptor beta chains from one sample, sequenced in a study of shared clonotypes between healthy human individuals. Profiled with immunoSEQ multiplex PCR; TCRdb holds only in-frame clones, not every one. The sample lists 75,000 to 100,000 clones, around 43% occurring once. Sequencing used PBMCs. These TCRs come from a woman aged 40 to 50 in good health. Some clones in this sample may be carry-over from other donors' samples.

This chain uses TRBV11-2 with TRBJ2-1, with TRBD2 identical over 10 bases. CDR1 and CDR2 (germline): SGHAT, FQNNGV. The CDR3 extends over 17 amino acids. Trimming at V came to 0 bases and at J to 6 bases, leaving 8 bases not matched to a gene. CDR3 in amino acids: CASSLDRSGRVFNEQFF. The DNA for the CDR3 is TGTGCCAGCAGCTTAGATCGGAGCGGGAGGGTCTTCAATGAGCAGTTCTTC. Drawing the rest from reference TRBV11-2 and TRBJ2-1, the complete variable domain is EAGVAQSPRYKIIEKRQSVAFWCNPISGHATLYWYQQILGQGPKLLIQFQNNGVVDDSQLPKDRFSAERLKGVDSTLKIQPAKLEDSAVYLCASSLDRSGRVFNEQFFGPGTRLTVL.

This chain connects TRBV7-8 to TRBJ2-1; no clear D. There are 15 residues in the CDR3. Trimming removed 1 base from V and 1 base from J, with 8 bases in between. CDR1 is SGHVS, CDR2 FQNEAQ, per germline. CDR3 sequence: CASSLGPPSYNEQFF. The CDR3 DNA sequence: TGTGCCAGCAGCTTAGGACCGCCATCCTACAATGAGCAGTTCTTC.

This clone has more than one count but fewer than ten. In the same sample, other DNA sequences code for this CDR3. The rearrangement joins TRBV2 to TRBJ1-5; 9 nucleotides match TRBD1. Trimming removed 5 bases from V and 6 bases from J; junction bases left unmatched: 5. CDR1 SNHLY and CDR2 FYNNEI come from the germline V gene. The CDR3 sequence is 14 residues long. CDR3 coding DNA: TGTGCCAGCAGTCTTCTACAGGGGGCTCAGCCCCAGCATTTT. It codes for CASSLLQGAQPQHF.

The chain links TRBV5-5 to TRBJ2-7, with 13 bases identical to TRBD2. The CDR3 length is 15 residues. CDR1 is SGHKS and CDR2 is YYEKEE in the germline V gene (reference sequence). Trimming removed 4 bases from V and 6 bases from J; junction bases left unmatched: 7. This CDR3 is CASSLGLAGVSEQYF. CDR3 nucleotide sequence: TGTGCCAGCAGCCTCGGACTAGCGGGAGTGAGCGAGCAGTACTTC.

The chain has TRBV4-1 and TRBJ2-5; the D gene is possibly TRBD2 (5 bases). The ends were cut back, 0 bases at V and 5 bases at J, with 10 bases in the middle. From germline, CDR1 is MGHRA and CDR2 YSYEKL. The CDR3 runs 14 residues. The CDR3 DNA reads as TGCGCCAGCAGCCAAGAGAGGGTTTGGGAGACCCAGTACTTC. Translated, it gives CASSQERVWETQYF.

The chain has TRBV28 and TRBJ2-4, with no clear D. CDR1 MDHEN and CDR2 SYDVKM come from the germline V gene. Trimming shortened V by 7 bases and J by 0 bases, and 10 bases separated the two germline ends. The CDR3 covers 14 residues. DNA of the CDR3: TGTGCCAGCACTCTCCCGACAGCCAAAAACATTCAGTACTTC. Encoded protein: CASTLPTAKNIQYF.

This clone was observed once. V usage is TRBV18 and J usage is TRBJ1-3; D unresolved. The CDR3 has 16 amino acids. Trimming removed 2 bases from V and 0 bases from J, with 11 bases in between. Germline-derived CDR1 and CDR2 are KGHSH and LQKENI. The CDR3 DNA reads TGTGCCAGCTCACCAAACCCGGTGGGCTCTGGAAACACCATATATTTT. Encoded protein: CASSPNPVGSGNTIYF.

This clone has ten or more counts. The chain combines TRBV5-1 with TRBJ2-1; 11 bases align to TRBD2. Germline CDR1 is SGHRS and CDR2 is YFSETQ. This CDR3 is 16 amino acids long. The V segment lost 0 bases and the J segment 6 bases; nucleotides outside the gene matches: 5. CDR3 region: CASSLATSGRGNEQFF. CDR3 nucleotide sequence: TGCGCCAGCAGCTTGGCAACTAGCGGGAGAGGCAATGAGCAGTTCTTC.

The chain couples TRBV28 to TRBJ1-5, with D possibly being TRBD1 (6 bases). The CDR3 is 15 amino acids. V lost 3 bases and J lost 5, with 14 bases in between. Germline V gene sequence: CDR1 MDHEN, CDR2 SYDVKM. CDR3 loop: CASSFVRGAYQPQHF. CDR3 nucleotides: TGTGCCAGCAGTTTTGTCAGGGGAGCCTATCAGCCCCAGCATTTT.

V usage is TRBV9 and J usage is TRBJ2-1, with a possible D match to TRBD2 (6 bases). Germline lookup yields CDR1 SGDLS and CDR2 YYNGEE. The CDR3 covers 14 residues. The ends were cut back, 4 bases at V and 5 bases at J, with 13 bases in the middle. The CDR3 sequence: CASSPRGTDNEQFF. For the CDR3, the DNA is TGTGCCAGCAGCCCTCGGGGGACTGACAATGAGCAGTTCTTC.

This rearrangement joins TRBV7-3 to TRBJ1-2; D perhaps matches TRBD1 (6 bases). CDR1 SGHTA and CDR2 FQGTGA come from the germline V gene. V lost 6 bases and J 1 base, leaving 9 bases between the germline ends. CDR3 length: 13 amino acids. The CDR3 nucleotides are TGTGCCAGCAGTCACAGGGTTAACTATGGCTACACCTTC. It yields the protein CASSHRVNYGYTF.

This clone was recorded a few times. This chain uses TRBV7-7 with TRBJ1-2; 7 positions agree with TRBD1. J was trimmed by 7 bases and V by 6 bases; bases with no gene match: 11. CDR1 and CDR2 (germline): SSHAT, FNYEAQ (reference sequence). The CDR3 loop spans 14 amino acids. The CDR3 protein is CASRAHRGRSGYTF. CDR3 sequence (DNA): TGTGCCAGCAGGGCCCACAGGGGAAGAAGTGGCTACACCTTC.

This clone was counted a few times. The chain has TRBV14 and TRBJ2-1, with 7 bases matching TRBD1. The CDR3 totals 14 residues. Germline CDR1 SGHDN, CDR2 FVKESK. V lost 1 base to trimming and J lost 15 bases; unmatched junction nucleotides: 12. The CDR3 coding sequence is TGTGCCAGCAGCCAAGTAACAGGGGCACCTTTTCGGTTCTTC. Translating gives CASSQVTGAPFRFF.

This clone appeared a few times. The V and J genes are TRBV5-5 and TRBJ2-7; D is possibly TRBD2 (7 bases). The CDR3 is made up of 15 amino acids. V lost 4 bases, J lost 6 bases, and 20 bases lay in between. CDR1 is SGHKS and CDR2 is YYEKEE in the germline V gene (reference sequence). CDR3 sequence: CASSQGEGEYAEQYF. For the CDR3, the DNA is TGTGCCAGCAGCCAAGGGGAGGGGGAATACGCCGAGCAGTACTTC.

This chain joins TRBV29-1 and TRBJ2-5, with TRBD2 as a possible D gene (6 bases). The J call is uncertain, as TRBJ2-7 better fits the DNA end. Germline CDR1 and CDR2: SQVTM and ANQGSEA. This CDR3 has 12 residues. The CDR3 sequence: CSVGEDIYEQYF. CDR3 sequence (DNA): TGCAGCGTTGGGGAGGACATCTACGAGCAGTACTTC.

The genes are TRBV6-5 and TRBJ1-1; no clear D. Germline assignment: CDR1 MNHEY and CDR2 SVGAGI. The V and J ends lost 5 bases and 6 bases respectively, with 13 bases between them. The CDR3 length is 13 residues. CDR3 loop: CASSGTDGAEAFF. DNA of the CDR3: TGTGCCAGCAGTGGTACGGACGGGGCTGAAGCTTTCTTT.